Presented here are 14 T cell receptor beta chains from one specimen sequenced in a study of cytomegalovirus exposure and HLA in healthy donors. Primers: 60 Vbeta forward and 13 Jbeta reverse. Measured with immunoSEQ multiplex PCR; TCRdb has only the in-frame clones, and not every one. The repertoire holds over 95,000 clones, with 74% as singletons. Sequenced: PBMCs. The receptor set was obtained from a human donor in good health.

The chain carries TRBV7-9 and TRBJ2-3, with D maybe TRBD1 (6 bases). Germline loops: CDR1 SEHNR, CDR2 FQNEAQ (reference sequence). Trimming stripped 3 bases from V and 8 bases from J, with 15 bases between. The CDR3 runs to 14 residues. The DNA for the CDR3 is TGTGCCAGCAGCTTTCCAGGGGTGCACGGTACGCAGTATTTT. This codes for CASSFPGVHGTQYF.

This chain connects TRBV9 to TRBJ2-7; 9 nucleotides match TRBD1. Trimming cost V 2 bases and J 3 bases; bases outside gene matches: 6. Germline lookup yields CDR1 SGDLS and CDR2 YYNGEE. The CDR3 has 15 residues. This CDR3 reads CASSVQQGAGYEQYF. The CDR3 coding sequence is TGTGCCAGCAGCGTCCAACAGGGGGCGGGCTACGAGCAGTACTTC.

This clone appeared once. CDR3 sequence (DNA): TGTGCCAGCAGCGTAGTTGGGCAGAACAATGAGCAGTTCTTC. As protein: CASSVVGQNNEQFF. This chain joins TRBV9 and TRBJ2-1; no firm D call. The CDR3 spans 14 residues. Germline assignment: CDR1 SGDLS and CDR2 YYNGEE. Deletions cut 0 bases from V and 5 bases from J, with 9 bases between.

This clone was counted only a few times. This sequence joins TRBV29-1 and TRBJ2-1; 14 nucleotides align to TRBD2. Unmatched junction bases numbered 8, after V lost 6 bases and J lost 7 bases. Germline V gene lookup returns CDR1 SQVTM and CDR2 ANQGSEA. The CDR3 runs to 15 residues. CDR3 protein: CSVGTSGSRINEQFF. The DNA for the CDR3 is TGCAGCGTCGGGACTAGCGGGAGCCGGATTAATGAGCAGTTCTTC.

This clone was counted between two and nine times. The J gene is TRBJ1-2, the V gene TRBV6-6; 7 nucleotides match TRBD1. CDR1 and CDR2 (germline): MNHNY, SVGAGI (reference sequence). The CDR3 sequence is 13 residues long. The junction had 4 bases not matched to a gene; V was cut back by 7 bases and J by 2 bases. Here the CDR3 reads CASTPGQNYGYTF. CDR3 bases: TGTGCCAGCACCCCGGGACAGAACTATGGCTACACCTTC.

The chain links TRBV23-1 to TRBJ2-7, with TRBD1 as a possible D gene (6 bases). TRBV23-1 is designated an ORF whose function remains uncertain. The CDR3 has 13 amino acids. V was trimmed by 11 bases and J by 3 bases, leaving 17 bases between them. CDR3 coding DNA: TGCGCCGGGAAGCAGGGGTTTTGCTACGAGCAGTACTTC. Protein sequence: CAGKQGFCYEQYF.

The rearrangement joins TRBV7-8 to TRBJ2-2; tentative D call: TRBD2 (5 bases). CDR1 and CDR2 from the germline V gene are SGHVS and FQNEAQ. V lost 5 bases, J lost 3 bases, and 22 bases lay in between. The CDR3 sequence is 18 residues long. The CDR3 coding sequence is TGTGCCAGCAGCCTGGGGAGCTTGAGGGAGAAACACACCGGGGAGCTGTTTTTT. It yields the protein CASSLGSLREKHTGELFF.

The chain uses TRBV15 and TRBJ1-5; 8 bases align to TRBD1. Germline CDR1 is LNHNV and CDR2 is YYDKDF (reference sequence). J lost 6 bases, V lost 3 bases, and 4 bases had no gene match. CDR3 size: 14 residues. The CDR3 nucleotides read TGTGCCACCAGCAGTACCAGGGGGCCTCAGCCCCAGCATTTT. As protein: CATSSTRGPQPQHF.

Of note for this clone: The sample holds other DNA sequences that translate to the same CDR3. This chain uses TRBV5-4 with TRBJ2-2; weak D call: TRBD2 (5 bases). This CDR3 spans 15 amino acids. The V end was cut by 1 base, the J end by 4 bases, with 11 bases between. Germline-derived CDR1 and CDR2 are SGHNT and YYREEE (reference sequence). The CDR3 DNA sequence: TGTGCCAGCAGCTTGAGTTGGGCGGGCACCGGGGAGCTGTTTTTT. Translation gives CASSLSWAGTGELFF.

The V and J genes are TRBV14 and TRBJ2-3, with unresolved D. The germline V gene encodes CDR1 SGHDN and CDR2 FVKESK. V was clipped by 1 base and J by 9 bases, with 11 bases between them. This CDR3 has 13 amino acids. CDR3 protein: CASSQGAHGTQYF. In DNA, the CDR3 is TGTGCCAGCAGCCAAGGGGCGCACGGAACGCAGTATTTT.

This clone was seen more than once but under ten times. J is TRBJ2-7 and V is TRBV5-4; 12 bases fit TRBD2. The V and J ends lost 4 bases and 4 bases, in that order; junction bases with no gene match: 12. The CDR3 sequence is 17 residues long. The V gene's germline CDR1 is SGHNT and CDR2 YYREEE (reference sequence). CDR3 loop: CASSQLPRTSGTYEQYF. CDR3 sequence (DNA): TGTGCCAGCAGCCAACTCCCCCGGACTAGCGGGACTTACGAGCAGTACTTC. Combining the CDR3 with reference TRBV5-4 and TRBJ2-7 gives the whole variable domain ETGVTQSPTHLIKTRGQQVTLRCSSQSGHNTVSWYQQALGQGPQFIFQYYREEENGRGNFPPRFSGLQFPNYSSELNVNALELDDSALYLCASSQLPRTSGTYEQYFGPGTRLTVT.

This chain uses TRBV5-1 with TRBJ2-5; possible D gene TRBD2, 7 bases. Per the germline V gene, CDR1 is SGHRS and CDR2 is YFSETQ. V was clipped by 4 bases and J by 5 bases, with 15 bases between them. This CDR3 is built from 14 residues. The CDR3 sequence: CASSPGGLGETQYF. In nucleotides, the CDR3 is TGCGCCAGCAGCCCGGGGGGCCTGGGGGAGACCCAGTACTTC.

The CDR3 loop reads CASSPRGGQAAFF. The DNA for the CDR3 is TGTGCCAGCAGCCCTCGAGGGGGACAGGCAGCTTTCTTT. This chain uses TRBV9 with TRBJ1-1; 8 bases line up with TRBD1. V lost 4 bases, J lost 10 bases, and 9 bases stayed unmatched. This CDR3 is 13 amino acids long. CDR1 is SGDLS and CDR2 is YYNGEE in the germline V gene.

The rearrangement links TRBV27 to TRBJ2-2, with 8 nucleotides matching TRBD1. CDR1 is MNHEY, CDR2 SMNVEV, per germline (reference sequence). The CDR3 totals 14 residues. After removal of 5 bases from V and 7 bases from J, the junction contained 6 bases not matched to a gene. CDR3 sequence (DNA): TGTGCCAGCAGTGTTGGACAGGGTGTCGGGGAGCTGTTTTTT. Its protein is CASSVGQGVGELFF.